Listed below are T cell receptor beta chains from one sample, sequenced in a study of T-cell memory formation after mild COVID-19. A single record per CDR3 protein comes from TCRdb applying MiXCR to the 5' RACE reads. The sample holds roughly 310,000 distinct CDR3 sequences, more than 15% seen once. The specimen sequenced was PBMCs or a T cell subset sorted from them (not recorded which). Receptors were obtained from a man aged 18 to 35 who had mild COVID-19 (a few samples of this study predate the infection). Cell type and time point are not known. CDR3s include the opening cysteine and the closing phenylalanine or tryptophan. The D gene is left open where the match is weak. A clone size is listed for some rows: how often the clone was seen (once, few, many), or a class if it is expanded.

DNA: TGCGCCAGCAGCCCCAGGACTAGCGGGGGATTTTTTGGGAATGAGCAGTTCTTC
CDR3: CASSPRTSGGFFGNEQFF
size: few
J: TRBJ2-1
V: TRBV5-1
D: TRBD2

DNA: TGCGCCAGCAGCCTGGGAATGGGGGACCAGTACTTC
CDR3: CASSLGMGDQYF
size: few
J: TRBJ2-5
V: TRBV4-3
D: .

DNA: TGCGCCAGCAGCCAAGTCGTGGGGGGGGACCCAGATACGCAGTATTTT
CDR3: CASSQVVGGDPDTQYF
size: .
J: TRBJ2-3
V: TRBV4-1
D: TRBD2

DNA: TGTGCCAGCCGGAACCCGGGACAGGGGGACACCGGGGAGCTGTTTTTT
CDR3: CASRNPGQGDTGELFF
size: few
J: TRBJ2-2
V: TRBV6-2/TRBV6-3
D: TRBD1

DNA: TGCGCCAGCAGCCAAGGAACGTTTACGGGATCCCTGGGAGAGACCCAGTACTTC
CDR3: CASSQGTFTGSLGETQYF
size: few
J: TRBJ2-5
V: TRBV4-1
D: .

DNA: TGTGCCAGCAGCCCGCAATCTACGAACACTGAAGCTTTCTTT
CDR3: CASSPQSTNTEAFF
size: .
J: TRBJ1-1
V: TRBV7-3
D: .

DNA: TGTGCCACCAGCAGGGGAGAGGAGCCCAAAAACATTCAGTACTTC
CDR3: CATSRGEEPKNIQYF
size: many
J: TRBJ2-4
V: TRBV15
D: .

DNA: TGTGCCAGCAGCTTGCGGCGCCAAGAGACCCAGTACTTC
CDR3: CASSLRRQETQYF
size: many
J: TRBJ2-5
V: TRBV7-3
D: .

DNA: TGTGCCATCAGTGAGGGGGGAGAGACCCAGTACTTC
CDR3: CAISEGGETQYF
size: many
J: TRBJ2-5
V: TRBV10-3
D: .

DNA: TGTGCCAGCCGCGAGTCGGGTACCTACAATGAGCAGTTCTTC
CDR3: CASRESGTYNEQFF
size: few
J: TRBJ2-1
V: TRBV13
D: .